This entry is about one T cell receptor (beta chain). The sample comes from a study of spatial heterogeneity in lung cancer. The V and J ends lost 5 bases and 1 base respectively, with 9 bases between them. Germline CDR1 ENHRY, CDR2 SYGVKD. The CDR3 contains 14 residues. As for time point: sample taken at primary tumor resection. Frozen PBMC, nontumor lung or tumor provided whole RNA, which was sequenced unsorted. All TCR cDNA molecules were individually tagged with a unique molecular identifier. TCRdb itself ran the 5' RACE reads through MiXCR, one entry per CDR3 protein. The sample holds around 92,000 distinct CDR3 sequences, approximately 12% seen once.

Sequences were derived from PBMCs, sampled at surgery. The genes are TRBV10-3 and TRBJ1-5; D unclear. The clonotype was recovered from a male donor with early-stage non-small cell lung cancer. The CDR3 DNA reads as TGTGCCATCAGTCGTGACGCCAGCAATCAGCCCCAGCATTTT. Residues: CAISRDASNQPQHF.